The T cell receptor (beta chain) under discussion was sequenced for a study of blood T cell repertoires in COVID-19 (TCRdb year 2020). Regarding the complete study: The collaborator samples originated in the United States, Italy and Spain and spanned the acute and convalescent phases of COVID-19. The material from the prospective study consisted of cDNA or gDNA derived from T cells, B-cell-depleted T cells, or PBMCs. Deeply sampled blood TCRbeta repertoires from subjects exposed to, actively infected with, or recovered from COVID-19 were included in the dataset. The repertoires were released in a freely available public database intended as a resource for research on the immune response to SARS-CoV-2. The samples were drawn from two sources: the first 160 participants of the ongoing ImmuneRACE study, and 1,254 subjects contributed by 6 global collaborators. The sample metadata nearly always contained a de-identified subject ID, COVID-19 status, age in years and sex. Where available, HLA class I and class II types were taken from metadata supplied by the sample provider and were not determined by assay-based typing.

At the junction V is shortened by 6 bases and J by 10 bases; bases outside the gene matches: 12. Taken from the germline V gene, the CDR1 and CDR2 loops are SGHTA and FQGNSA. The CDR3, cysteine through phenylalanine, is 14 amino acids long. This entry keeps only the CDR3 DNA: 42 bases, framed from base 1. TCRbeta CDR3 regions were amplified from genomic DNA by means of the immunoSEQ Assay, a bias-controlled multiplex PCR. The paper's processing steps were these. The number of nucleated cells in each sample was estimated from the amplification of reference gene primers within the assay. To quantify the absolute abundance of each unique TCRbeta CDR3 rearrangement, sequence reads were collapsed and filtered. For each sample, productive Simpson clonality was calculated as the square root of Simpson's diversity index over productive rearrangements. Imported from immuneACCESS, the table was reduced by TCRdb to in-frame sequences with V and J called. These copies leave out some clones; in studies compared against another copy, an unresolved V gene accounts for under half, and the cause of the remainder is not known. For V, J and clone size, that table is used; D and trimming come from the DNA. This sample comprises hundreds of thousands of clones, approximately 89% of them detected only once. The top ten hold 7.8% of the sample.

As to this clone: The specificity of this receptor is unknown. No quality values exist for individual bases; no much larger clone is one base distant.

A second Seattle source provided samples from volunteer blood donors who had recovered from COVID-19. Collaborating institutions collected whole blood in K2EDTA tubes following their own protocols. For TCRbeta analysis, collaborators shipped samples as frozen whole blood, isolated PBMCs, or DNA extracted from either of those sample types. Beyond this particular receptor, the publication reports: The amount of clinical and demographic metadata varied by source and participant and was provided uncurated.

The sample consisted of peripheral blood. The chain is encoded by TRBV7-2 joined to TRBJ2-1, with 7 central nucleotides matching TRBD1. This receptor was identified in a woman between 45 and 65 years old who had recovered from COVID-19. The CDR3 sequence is CASSKNGRGLEQFF. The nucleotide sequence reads TGTGCCAGCAGTAAGAATGGCAGGGGGTTGGAGCAGTTCTTC.